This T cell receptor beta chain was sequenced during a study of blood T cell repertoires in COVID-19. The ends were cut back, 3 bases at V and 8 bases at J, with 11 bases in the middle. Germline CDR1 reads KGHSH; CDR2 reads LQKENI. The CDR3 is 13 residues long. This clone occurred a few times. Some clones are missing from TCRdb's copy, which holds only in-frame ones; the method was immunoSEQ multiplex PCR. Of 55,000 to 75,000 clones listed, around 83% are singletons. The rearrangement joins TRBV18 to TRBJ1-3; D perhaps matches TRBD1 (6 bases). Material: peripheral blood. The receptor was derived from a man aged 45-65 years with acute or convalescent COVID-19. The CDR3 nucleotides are TGTGCCAGCTCACCGGGACAAAGGGACACCATATATTTT. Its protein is CASSPGQRDTIYF.